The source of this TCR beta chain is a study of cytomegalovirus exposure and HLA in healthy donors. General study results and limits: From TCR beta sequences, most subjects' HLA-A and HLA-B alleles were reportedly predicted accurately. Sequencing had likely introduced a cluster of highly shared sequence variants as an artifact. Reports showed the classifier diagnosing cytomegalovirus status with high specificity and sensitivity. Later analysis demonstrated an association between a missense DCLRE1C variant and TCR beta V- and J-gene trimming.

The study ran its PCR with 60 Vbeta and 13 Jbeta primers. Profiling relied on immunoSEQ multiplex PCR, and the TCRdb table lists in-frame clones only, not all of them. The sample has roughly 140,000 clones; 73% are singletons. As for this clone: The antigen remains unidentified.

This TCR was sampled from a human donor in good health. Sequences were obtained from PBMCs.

The CDR3 DNA reads as TGTGCCAGCTCACCAAGGGACAGGGGAGAGACCCAGTACTTC. It yields the protein CASSPRDRGETQYF. This sequence joins TRBV18 and TRBJ2-5; 10 nucleotides line up with TRBD1. Germline V CDR1 and CDR2: KGHSH, LQKENI. The CDR3 consists of 14 residues. V gave up 2 bases and J gave up 4 bases; unmatched junction bases: 1.